The sequence of this TCR beta chain was determined in a study of blood T cells in healthy people across ages. A sample-barcoded 5' primer and a J-beta primer mix were used in a second PCR of about 7 to 12 cycles. TCRdb re-analysed the 5' RACE reads in MiXCR, keeping a single row per CDR3 protein. Among about 780,000 distinct CDR3 sequences, roughly 24% were seen once, and the ten largest hold 2.5% to 3.5%. Germline V gives CDR1 SGHVS, CDR2 FNYEAQ. The CDR3 is made up of 15 amino acids. Trimming cost V 5 bases and J 1 base, with 14 bases left between them. This clonotype was recorded many times. These same data were also listed under a study on T cells of mothers and their children.

The chain uses TRBV7-6 and TRBJ2-5, with D perhaps matching TRBD1 (6 bases). Sequencing was performed on blood. This TCR came from a boy between 10 and 17 years old in good health. CDR3 coding DNA: TGTGCCAGCAGCCCTCGCGTGGGGGCCCAAGAGACCCAGTACTTC. The encoded protein is CASSPRVGAQETQYF.